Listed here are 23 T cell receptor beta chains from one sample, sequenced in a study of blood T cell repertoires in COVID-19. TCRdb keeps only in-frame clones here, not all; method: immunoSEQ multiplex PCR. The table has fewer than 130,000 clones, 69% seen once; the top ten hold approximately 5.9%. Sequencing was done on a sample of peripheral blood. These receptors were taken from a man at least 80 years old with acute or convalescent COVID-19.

In DNA form, the CDR3 reads TGCGCCAGTACAACTTCGGGACAGCAAGAGACCCAGTACTTC. Translation gives CASTTSGQQETQYF. The gene calls are TRBV5-1 and TRBJ2-5, with 7 bases fitting TRBD1. J was trimmed by 2 bases and V by 8 bases; bases with no gene match: 9. CDR3 length: 14 amino acids. The germline V gene has CDR1 SGHRS and CDR2 YFSETQ.

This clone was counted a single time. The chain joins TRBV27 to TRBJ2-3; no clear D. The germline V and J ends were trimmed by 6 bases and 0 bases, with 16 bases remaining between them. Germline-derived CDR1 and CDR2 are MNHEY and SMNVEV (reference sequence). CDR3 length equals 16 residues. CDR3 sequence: CASRFLLDTSTDTQYF. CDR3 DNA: TGTGCCAGCAGGTTTCTGCTAGATACTAGCACAGATACGCAGTATTTT.

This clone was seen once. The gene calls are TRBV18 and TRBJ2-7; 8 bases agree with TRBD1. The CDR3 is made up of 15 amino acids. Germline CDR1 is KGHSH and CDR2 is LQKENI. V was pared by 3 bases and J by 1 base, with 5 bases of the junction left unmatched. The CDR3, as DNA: TGTGCCAGCTCACCGATACAGGGGGATTCCTACGAGCAGTACTTC. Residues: CASSPIQGDSYEQYF.

CDR3 sequence: CAISEGGLAGRDTQYF. The CDR3 bases are TGTGCCATCAGTGAAGGGGGACTAGCGGGACGTGATACGCAGTATTTT. The rearrangement links TRBV10-3 to TRBJ2-3; 13 bases map to TRBD2. The CDR3 has 16 residues. V shed 3 bases and J 6 bases; nucleotides not matched to a gene: 6. Germline V gene sequence: CDR1 ENHRY, CDR2 SYGVKD.

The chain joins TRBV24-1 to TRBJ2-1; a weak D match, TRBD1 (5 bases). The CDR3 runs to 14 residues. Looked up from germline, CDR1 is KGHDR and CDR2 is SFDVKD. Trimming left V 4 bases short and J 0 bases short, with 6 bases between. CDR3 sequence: CATSEGHSYNEQFF. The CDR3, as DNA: TGTGCCACCAGTGAGGGGCACTCCTACAATGAGCAGTTCTTC.

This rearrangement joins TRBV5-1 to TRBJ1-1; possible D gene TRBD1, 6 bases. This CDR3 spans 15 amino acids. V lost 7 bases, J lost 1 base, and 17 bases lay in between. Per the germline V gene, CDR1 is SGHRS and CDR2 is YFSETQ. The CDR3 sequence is CASRPPGAENTEAFF. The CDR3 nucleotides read TGCGCCAGCCGACCGCCAGGGGCGGAGAACACTGAAGCTTTCTTT. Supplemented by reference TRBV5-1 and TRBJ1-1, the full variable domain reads KAGVTQTPRYLIKTRGQQVTLSCSPISGHRSVSWYQQTPGQGLQFLFEYFSETQRNKGNFPGRFSGRQFSNSRSEMNVSTLELGDSALYLCASRPPGAENTEAFFGQGTRLTVV.

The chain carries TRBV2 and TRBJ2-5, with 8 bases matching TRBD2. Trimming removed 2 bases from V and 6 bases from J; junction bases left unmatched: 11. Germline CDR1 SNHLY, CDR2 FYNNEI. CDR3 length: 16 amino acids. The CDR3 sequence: CASSEFGSSGVKTQYF. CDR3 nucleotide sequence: TGTGCCAGCAGTGAATTCGGTAGTAGCGGGGTGAAGACCCAGTACTTC.

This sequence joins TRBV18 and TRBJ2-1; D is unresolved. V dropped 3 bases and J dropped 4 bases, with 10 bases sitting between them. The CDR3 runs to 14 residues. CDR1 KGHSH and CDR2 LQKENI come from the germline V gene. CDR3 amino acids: CASSPSLGYNEQFF. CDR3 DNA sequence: TGTGCCAGCTCACCGAGTCTAGGTTACAATGAGCAGTTCTTC.

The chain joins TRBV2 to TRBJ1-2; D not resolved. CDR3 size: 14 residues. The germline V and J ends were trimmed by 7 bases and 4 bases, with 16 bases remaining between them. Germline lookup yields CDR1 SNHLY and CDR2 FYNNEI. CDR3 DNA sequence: TGTGCCAGCACCCAGACACATGGCAGCTATGGCTACACCTTC. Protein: CASTQTHGSYGYTF.

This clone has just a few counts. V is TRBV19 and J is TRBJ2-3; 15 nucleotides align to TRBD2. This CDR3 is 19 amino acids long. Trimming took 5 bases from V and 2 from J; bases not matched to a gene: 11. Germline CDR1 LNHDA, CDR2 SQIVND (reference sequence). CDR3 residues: CASSAPPGTSGRLTDTQYF. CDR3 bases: TGTGCCAGTAGTGCGCCTCCCGGGACTAGCGGGAGGCTCACAGATACGCAGTATTTT.

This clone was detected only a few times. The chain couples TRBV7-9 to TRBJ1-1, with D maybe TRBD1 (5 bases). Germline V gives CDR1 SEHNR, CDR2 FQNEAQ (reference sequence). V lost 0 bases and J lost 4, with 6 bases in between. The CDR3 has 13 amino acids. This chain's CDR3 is CASSLATATEAFF. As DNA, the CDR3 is TGTGCCAGCAGCTTAGCGACAGCCACTGAAGCTTTCTTT.

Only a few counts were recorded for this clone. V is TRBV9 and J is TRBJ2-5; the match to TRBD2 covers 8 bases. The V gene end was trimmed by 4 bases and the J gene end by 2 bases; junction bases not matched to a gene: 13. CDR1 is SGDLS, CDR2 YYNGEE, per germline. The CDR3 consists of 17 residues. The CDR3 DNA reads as TGTGCCAGCAGCCCCGGAGGTCGGGAGGGAGGGCAAGAGACCCAGTACTTC. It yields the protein CASSPGGREGGQETQYF.

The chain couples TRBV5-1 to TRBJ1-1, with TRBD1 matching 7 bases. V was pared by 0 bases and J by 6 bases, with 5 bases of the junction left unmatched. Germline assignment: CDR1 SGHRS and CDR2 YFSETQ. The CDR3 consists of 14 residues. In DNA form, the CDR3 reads TGCGCCAGCAGCTTGGCCCCGGACAGGCCTGAAGCTTTCTTT. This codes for CASSLAPDRPEAFF.

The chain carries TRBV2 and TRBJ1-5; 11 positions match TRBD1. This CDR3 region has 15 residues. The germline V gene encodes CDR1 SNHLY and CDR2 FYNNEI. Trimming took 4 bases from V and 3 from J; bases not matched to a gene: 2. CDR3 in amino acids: CASSGTGGANQPQHF. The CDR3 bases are TGTGCCAGCAGTGGGACAGGGGGCGCCAATCAGCCCCAGCATTTT.

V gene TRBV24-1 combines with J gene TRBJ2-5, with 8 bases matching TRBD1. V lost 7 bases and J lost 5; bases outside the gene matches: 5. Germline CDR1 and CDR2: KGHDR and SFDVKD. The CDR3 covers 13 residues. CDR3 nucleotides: TGTGCCACCAGATCAGGGGGCCGGGAGACCCAGTACTTC. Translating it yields CATRSGGRETQYF.

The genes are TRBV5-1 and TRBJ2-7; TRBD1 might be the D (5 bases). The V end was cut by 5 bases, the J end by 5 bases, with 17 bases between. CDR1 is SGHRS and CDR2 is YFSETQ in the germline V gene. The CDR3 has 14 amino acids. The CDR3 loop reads CASSSGQSMDEQYF. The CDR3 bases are TGCGCCAGCAGTTCCGGACAATCGATGGACGAGCAGTACTTC.

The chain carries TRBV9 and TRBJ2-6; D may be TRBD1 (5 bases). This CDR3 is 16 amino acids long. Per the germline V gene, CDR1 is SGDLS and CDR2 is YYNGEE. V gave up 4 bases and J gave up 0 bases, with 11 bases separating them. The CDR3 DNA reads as TGTGCCAGCAGCCCGCGACAGTTCTCTGGGGCCAACGTCCTGACTTTC. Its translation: CASSPRQFSGANVLTF.

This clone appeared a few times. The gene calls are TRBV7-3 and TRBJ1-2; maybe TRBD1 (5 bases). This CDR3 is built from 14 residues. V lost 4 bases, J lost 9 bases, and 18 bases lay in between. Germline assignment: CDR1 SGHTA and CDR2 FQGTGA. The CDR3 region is CASSSDMTAKSYTF. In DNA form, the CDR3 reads TGTGCCAGCAGCTCAGATATGACAGCCAAAAGCTACACCTTC.

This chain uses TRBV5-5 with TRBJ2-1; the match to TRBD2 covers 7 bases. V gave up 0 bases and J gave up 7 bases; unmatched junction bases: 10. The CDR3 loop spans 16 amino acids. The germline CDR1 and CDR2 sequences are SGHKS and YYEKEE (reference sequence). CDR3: CASSLAQRGFRNEQFF. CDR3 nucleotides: TGTGCCAGCAGCTTGGCCCAGCGGGGTTTCAGGAATGAGCAGTTCTTC.

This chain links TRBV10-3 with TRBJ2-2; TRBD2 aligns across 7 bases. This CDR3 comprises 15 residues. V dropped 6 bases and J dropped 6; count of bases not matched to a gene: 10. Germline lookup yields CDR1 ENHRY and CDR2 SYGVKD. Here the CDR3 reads CAIRAGTTPSGELFF. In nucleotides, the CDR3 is TGTGCCATCAGAGCCGGGACTACCCCGTCCGGGGAGCTGTTTTTT.

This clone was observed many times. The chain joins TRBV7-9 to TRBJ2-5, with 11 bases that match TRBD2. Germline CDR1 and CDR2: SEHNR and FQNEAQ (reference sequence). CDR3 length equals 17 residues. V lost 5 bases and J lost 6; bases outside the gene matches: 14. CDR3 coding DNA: TGTGCCAGCAGCCTATCTTTAGCGGGAGGGCCTAAACAGACCCAGTACTTC. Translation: CASSLSLAGGPKQTQYF.

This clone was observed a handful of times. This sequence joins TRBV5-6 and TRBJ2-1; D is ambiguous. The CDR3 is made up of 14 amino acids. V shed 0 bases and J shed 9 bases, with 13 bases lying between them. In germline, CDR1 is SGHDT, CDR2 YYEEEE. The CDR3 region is CASSLGSVGREQFF. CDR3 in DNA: TGTGCCAGCAGCTTGGGGAGCGTGGGTCGTGAGCAGTTCTTC. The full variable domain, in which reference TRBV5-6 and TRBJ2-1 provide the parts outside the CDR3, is DAGVTQSPTHLIKTRGQQVTLRCSPKSGHDTVSWYQQALGQGPQFIFQYYEEEERQRGNFPDRFSGHQFPNYSSELNVNALLLGDSALYLCASSLGSVGREQFFGPGTRLTVL.

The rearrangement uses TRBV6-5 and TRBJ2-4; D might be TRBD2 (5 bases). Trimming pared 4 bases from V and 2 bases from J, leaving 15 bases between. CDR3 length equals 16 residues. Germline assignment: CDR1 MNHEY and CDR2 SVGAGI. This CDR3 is CASSSRGTTTKNIQYF. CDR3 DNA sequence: TGTGCCAGCAGTTCCCGGGGAACAACGACCAAAAACATTCAGTACTTC.